This TCR beta chain emerged from a study of cytomegalovirus exposure and HLA in healthy donors. The study's findings and limits: TCR beta chain V- and J-gene trimming was linked, in a later analysis, to a missense variant in DCLRE1C.

Primers included in the PCR were 60 Vbeta and 13 Jbeta primers. This table comes from immunoSEQ multiplex PCR, and its TCRdb copy is limited to in-frame clones, with some not included. The table includes 100,000 to 150,000 clones, more than 60% detected once. Comments on this clone: Its antigen is unidentified.

This TCR was sampled from a man between 25 and 39 years old in good health and CMV-seronegative. The sample taken for sequencing was PBMCs.

CDR3 bases: TGCGCCAGCAGCCAAGATAACGGCGGGGGGGCAGATACGCAGTATTTT. Amino acid sequence: CASSQDNGGGADTQYF. The chain couples TRBV4-3 to TRBJ2-3, with 9 bases identical to TRBD2. The CDR3 spans 16 residues. Germline V gene data show CDR1 as LGHNA and CDR2 as YSLEER. V shed 0 bases and J 4 bases; nucleotides not matched to a gene: 5.